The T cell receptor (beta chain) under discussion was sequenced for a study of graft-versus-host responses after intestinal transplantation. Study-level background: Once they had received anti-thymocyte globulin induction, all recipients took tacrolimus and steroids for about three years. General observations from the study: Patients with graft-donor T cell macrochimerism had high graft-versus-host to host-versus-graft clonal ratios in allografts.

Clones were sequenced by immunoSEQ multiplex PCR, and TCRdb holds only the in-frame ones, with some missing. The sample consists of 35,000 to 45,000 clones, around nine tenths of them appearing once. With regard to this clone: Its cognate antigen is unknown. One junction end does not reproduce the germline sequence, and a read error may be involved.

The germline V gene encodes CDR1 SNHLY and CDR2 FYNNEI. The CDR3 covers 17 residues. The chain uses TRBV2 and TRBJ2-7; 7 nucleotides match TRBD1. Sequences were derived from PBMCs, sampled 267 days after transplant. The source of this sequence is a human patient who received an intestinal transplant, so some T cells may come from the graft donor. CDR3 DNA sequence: TGTGCCAGCAGTGAATGGCGGTCGGACAGGCCTTCCTCCGAGCAGTACTTC. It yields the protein CASSEWRSDRPSSEQYF.